This T cell receptor beta chain was sequenced for a study of radiotherapy plus CTLA-4 blockade in lung cancer. TCRdb keeps only in-frame clones here, not all; method: immunoSEQ multiplex PCR. The table lists around 82,000 clones, around 78% of them singletons. Patients with chemo-refractory metastatic non-small-cell lung cancer received focal radiation plus CTLA-4 blockade with ipilimumab. The clonotype comes from a human donor with non-small cell lung cancer whose response to radiotherapy plus ipilimumab could not be evaluated. Some clones in this sample may be carry-over from other donors' samples. Sample: peripheral blood, taken from a patient treated with radiotherapy plus ipilimumab.

The CDR3 DNA reads TGCGCCAGCAGCCAAGGGGGAGGGGGGGAGCAGTACTTC. Protein: CASSQGGGGEQYF. The chain joins TRBV4-3 to TRBJ2-7, with D tentatively TRBD2 (7 bases). The CDR3 is 13 amino acids. Between the trimmed V and J ends, which lost 1 base and 7 bases, there was a span of 11 bases. The germline gives CDR1 LGHNA, CDR2 YSLEER.